This T cell receptor beta chain was observed in a study of Graves' ophthalmopathy and Graves' hyperthyroidism. Study results and limitations: A 13-signature model separated ophthalmopathy from stable hyperthyroidism, reaching around 89% sensitivity and around 81% specificity cross-validated.

This clonotype was seen repeatedly, ten times or more. Its specificity is not known. RNA served as the template for amplifying TCR beta CDR3 regions. The workflow started with a first-round RT-PCR run with HTBI primers and then moved on to a second-round multiplex PCR. From the multiplex PCR reads, TCRdb called clonotypes with MiXCR, one entry per CDR3 protein. The table includes around 520,000 distinct CDR3 sequences, less than 40% detected once. The germline CDR1 and CDR2 sequences are LGHNA and YNFKEQ. The CDR3 is 15 amino acids. V trimming: 4 bases; J trimming: 3 bases; junction bases outside the gene matches: 8. People with hyperthyroidism were aged 18 to 65 and newly diagnosed, under 2 months' duration.

This receptor was obtained from an adult man with Graves' hyperthyroidism. The sample consisted of peripheral blood or thyroid tissue (not recorded which). The chain recombines TRBV4-2 with TRBJ2-7, with TRBD2 matching over 8 bases. The CDR3 DNA reads as TGTGCCAGCAGCCCGGGGTTTAGCGGGGACTACGAGCAGTACTTC. Its protein product is CASSPGFSGDYEQYF.